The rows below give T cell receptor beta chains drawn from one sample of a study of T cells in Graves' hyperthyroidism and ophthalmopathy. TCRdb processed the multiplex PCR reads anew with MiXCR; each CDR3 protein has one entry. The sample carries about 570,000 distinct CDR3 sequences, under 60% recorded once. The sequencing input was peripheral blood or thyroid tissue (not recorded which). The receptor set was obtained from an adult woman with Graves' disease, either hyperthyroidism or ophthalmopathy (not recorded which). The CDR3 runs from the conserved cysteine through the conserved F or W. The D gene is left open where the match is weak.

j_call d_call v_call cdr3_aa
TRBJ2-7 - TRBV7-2 CASSSTKLASRYEQYF
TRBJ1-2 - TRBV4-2 CASSQGAGADYGYTF
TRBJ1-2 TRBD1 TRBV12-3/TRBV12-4 CASTNQQGSVGIDGYTF
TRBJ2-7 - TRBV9 CASSSPEGLWEQYF
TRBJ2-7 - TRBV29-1 CSVKWGAGIFDEQYF
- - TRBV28 CASRRRNSYEQYF
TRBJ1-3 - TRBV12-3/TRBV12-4 CASSSERSRKGGNTIYF
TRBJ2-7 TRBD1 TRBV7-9 CASSPGTGGAEQYF
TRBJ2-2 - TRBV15 CATSNLRGTGELFF
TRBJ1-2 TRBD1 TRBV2 CASSPRIRTGSYGYTF
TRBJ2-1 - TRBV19 CASSLGLSSYNEQFF
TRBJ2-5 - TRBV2 CASSEGTQYF
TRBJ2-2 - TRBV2 CASSENWRGPGTGELFF
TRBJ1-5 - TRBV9 CASSVEPRGQPQHF
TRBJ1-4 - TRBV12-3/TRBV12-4 CASSLARVTNEKLFF
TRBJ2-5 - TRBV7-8 CASSLIPETQYF
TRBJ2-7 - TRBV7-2 CASSWWGYEQYF
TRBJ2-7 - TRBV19 CASSESGKTYEQYF
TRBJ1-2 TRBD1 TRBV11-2 CASRDLTTGAKLFLGYTF
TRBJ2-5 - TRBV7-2 CASSLAWSGETQYF
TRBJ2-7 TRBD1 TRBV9 CASSRDSLGEQYF